This passage covers 7 T cell receptor beta chains from one sample sequenced in a study of T cell repertoires in ileal Crohn's disease. Indicated time point: inflamed ileum from the surgical specimen. Sequenced by immunoSEQ multiplex PCR; TCRdb stores in-frame clones only, minus some. This table holds 15,000 or so clones, 70% to 80% found once. Specimen: ileal tissue. All receptors come from an adult with Crohn's disease.

This clone was counted a single time. V is TRBV27 and J is TRBJ2-3; D gene unclear. Trimming shortened V by 2 bases and J by 0 bases, and 6 bases separated the two germline ends. The CDR3 loop spans 14 amino acids. Germline lookup yields CDR1 MNHEY and CDR2 SMNVEV (reference sequence). The CDR3 sequence is CASSLGWSTDTQYF. CDR3 coding DNA: TGTGCCAGCAGTTTAGGATGGAGCACAGATACGCAGTATTTT.

V usage is TRBV27 and J usage is TRBJ2-7; 7 nucleotides agree with TRBD2. This CDR3 spans 16 amino acids. CDR1 and CDR2 (germline): MNHEY, SMNVEV (reference sequence). Unmatched junction bases numbered 13, after V lost 6 bases and J lost 2 bases. Written as DNA, the CDR3 is TGTGCCAGCAGCCAAGTGGTGACTAGCAATACCTACGAGCAGTACTTC. This encodes CASSQVVTSNTYEQYF.

The CDR3 nucleotides read TGTGCCAGCAGCCCGGACAGGGATCATAGCAATCAGCCCCAGCATTTT. This encodes CASSPDRDHSNQPQHF. This sequence joins TRBV7-8 and TRBJ1-5; 8 bases match TRBD1. This CDR3 is 16 amino acids long. J lost 0 bases, V lost 5 bases, and 6 bases had no gene match. From germline, CDR1 is SGHVS and CDR2 FQNEAQ.

The chain has TRBV11-2 and TRBJ2-7; TRBD1 agrees at 7 bases. Losses at the gene ends were 4 bases for V and 0 bases for J; bases not matched to a gene: 6. The germline V gene encodes CDR1 SGHAT and CDR2 FQNNGV. The CDR3 length is 15 residues. CDR3 protein: CASSWYGQDSYEQYF. The CDR3 DNA reads TGTGCCAGCAGCTGGTACGGACAGGACTCCTACGAGCAGTACTTC.

V and J are TRBV6-5 and TRBJ1-1, with 7 positions matching TRBD1. This CDR3 comprises 14 residues. J was trimmed by 2 bases and V by 5 bases; bases with no gene match: 5. Germline values: CDR1 MNHEY, CDR2 SVGAGI. The CDR3 DNA is TGTGCCAGCAGTACGGGACAGTACAACACTGAAGCTTTCTTT. This sequence encodes CASSTGQYNTEAFF.

Only a few counts were recorded for this clone. The V call is TRBV6-5, the J call TRBJ2-1, with 8 bases fitting TRBD1. The V gene's germline CDR1 is MNHEY and CDR2 SVGAGI. J lost 8 bases, V lost 0 bases, and 6 bases had no gene match. The CDR3 is 15 amino acids. CDR3 nucleotide sequence: TGTGCCAGCAGTTACTCCCGCCCAGGGGGCGATGAGCAGTTCTTC. This gives the protein CASSYSRPGGDEQFF.

Only one count was recorded for this clone. The chain employs TRBV10-3 and TRBJ2-5; D not certain. Deletions cut 8 bases from V and 5 bases from J, with 15 bases between. CDR1 and CDR2 from the germline V gene are ENHRY and SYGVKD. The length of the CDR3 is 13 residues. CDR3 bases: TGTGCCATCCGACACCCCGATAGGGAGACCCAGTACTTC. This translates into CAIRHPDRETQYF.